The clone carrying this T cell receptor (beta chain) has only a few counts. What it recognizes is unknown. The entirety of the isolated RNA underwent reverse transcription, so expressed TCRB transcripts were sequenced. The table came from immunoSEQ multiplex PCR; TCRdb's copy has only in-frame clones and leaves some out. The sample has hundreds of thousands of clones, 15% seen once. Germline V gene data show CDR1 as MGHDK and CDR2 as SYGVNS. CDR3 size: 13 residues. V was pared by 6 bases and J by 5 bases, with 0 bases of the junction left unmatched. It was via CD45RO/CCR7/CD25/CD127/CD95/CD27 that CD4+ naive, central memory, regulatory and stem cell-like memory cells were sorted. The data belong to a study of beta chain features in type 1 diabetes. Background on the study: Taken together, all samples contributed around 100,000,000 examined sorted cells.

Study-wide points: Cells carrying high TCR expression could end up over-represented when cDNA is sequenced. TCRB repertoires of naive, central memory and Treg cells appeared more similar among patients than among healthy donors.

Sequences were obtained from naive CD4+ T cells from blood. The V and J genes are TRBV25-1 and TRBJ1-6, with 8 bases lining up with TRBD1. This sequence was found in a man younger than 35 in good health. CDR3: CASRGQDNSPLHF. Here the CDR3 DNA reads TGTGCCAGCAGGGGACAGGATAATTCACCCCTCCACTTT.